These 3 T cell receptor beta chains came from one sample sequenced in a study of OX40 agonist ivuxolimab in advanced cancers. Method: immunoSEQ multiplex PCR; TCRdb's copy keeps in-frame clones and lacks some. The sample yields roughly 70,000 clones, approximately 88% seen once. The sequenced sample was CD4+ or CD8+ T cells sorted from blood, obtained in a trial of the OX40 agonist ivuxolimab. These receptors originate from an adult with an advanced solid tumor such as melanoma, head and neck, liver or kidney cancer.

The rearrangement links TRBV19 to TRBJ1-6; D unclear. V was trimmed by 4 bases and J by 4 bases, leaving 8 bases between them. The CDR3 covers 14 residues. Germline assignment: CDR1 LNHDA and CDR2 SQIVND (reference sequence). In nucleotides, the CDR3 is TGTGCCAGTAGTAGCACACCTTATAATTCACCCCTCCACTTT. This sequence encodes CASSSTPYNSPLHF.

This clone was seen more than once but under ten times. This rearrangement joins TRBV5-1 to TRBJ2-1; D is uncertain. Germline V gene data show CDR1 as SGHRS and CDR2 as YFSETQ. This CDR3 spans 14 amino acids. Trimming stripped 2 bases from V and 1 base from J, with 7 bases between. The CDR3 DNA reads TGCGCCAGCAGCTTATACTTTTCCTACAATGAGCAGTTCTTC. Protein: CASSLYFSYNEQFF.

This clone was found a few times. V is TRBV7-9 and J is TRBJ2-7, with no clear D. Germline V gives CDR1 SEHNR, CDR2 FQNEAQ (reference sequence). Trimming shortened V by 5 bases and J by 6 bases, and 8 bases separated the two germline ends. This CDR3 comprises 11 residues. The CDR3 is CASSPGGEQYF. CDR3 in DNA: TGTGCCAGCAGCCCCGGCGGCGAGCAGTACTTC.